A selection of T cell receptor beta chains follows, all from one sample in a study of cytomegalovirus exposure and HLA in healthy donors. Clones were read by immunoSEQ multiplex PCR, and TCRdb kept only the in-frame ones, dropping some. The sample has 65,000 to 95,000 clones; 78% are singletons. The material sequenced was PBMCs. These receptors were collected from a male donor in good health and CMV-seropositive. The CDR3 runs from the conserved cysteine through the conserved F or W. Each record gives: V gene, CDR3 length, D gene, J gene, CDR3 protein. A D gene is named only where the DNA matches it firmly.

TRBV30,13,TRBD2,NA,CAWSAGTSREQYF
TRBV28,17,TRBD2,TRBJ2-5,CASSLRTSGSIKETQYF
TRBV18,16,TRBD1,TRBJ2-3,CASSPIGTGGTDTQYF
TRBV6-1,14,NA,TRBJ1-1,CATLPSGYSTEAFF
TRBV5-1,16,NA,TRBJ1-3,CASSLAGQSSGNTIYF
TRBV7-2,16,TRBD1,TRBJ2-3,CASSFSMGQGTDTQYF
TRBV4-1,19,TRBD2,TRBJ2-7,CASSRRKDDSGMMAYEQYF
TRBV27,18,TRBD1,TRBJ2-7,CASSTRIQGISVQYEQYF
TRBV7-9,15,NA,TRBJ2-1,CASSLSAVLYNEQFF
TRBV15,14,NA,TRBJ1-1,CATSTRKTGTEAFF
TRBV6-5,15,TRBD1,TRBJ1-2,CASSYPGQGVYGYTF
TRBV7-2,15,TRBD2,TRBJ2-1,CASTWTSGLHNEQFF
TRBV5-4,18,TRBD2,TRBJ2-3,CASSLGGTSGSSTDTQYF
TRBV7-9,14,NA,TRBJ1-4,CASSSGRVGEKLFF
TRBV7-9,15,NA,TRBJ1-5,CASSLAGQPNQPQHF
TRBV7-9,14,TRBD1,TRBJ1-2,CASSLGQGSYGYTF
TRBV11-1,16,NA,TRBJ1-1,CASSLGQSRMNTEAFF
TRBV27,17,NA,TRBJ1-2,CASSSQNTGLGAYGYTF
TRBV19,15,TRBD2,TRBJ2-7,CASSAGLAGGYEQYF
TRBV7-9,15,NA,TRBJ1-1,CASSLALELNTEAFF
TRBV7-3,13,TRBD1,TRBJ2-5,CASSRDSQETQYF
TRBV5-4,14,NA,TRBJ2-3,CASSLAGNQDTQYF
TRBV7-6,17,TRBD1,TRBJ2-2,CASSLNRGRLLTGELFF